The 23 T cell receptor beta chains given below trace back to one sample, sequenced in a study of T cell repertoires in cytomegalovirus infection. MiXCR, run by TCRdb on the reads, gives a single entry per CDR3 protein. The sample yields about 150,000 distinct CDR3 sequences, about 20% seen once. Input material: PBMCs. The receptors were gathered from a human donor in good health (CMV status not recorded). Some clones in this sample may be carry-over from other donors' samples.

This chain links TRBV28 with TRBJ2-7; 10 bases line up with TRBD2. Germline lookup yields CDR1 MDHEN and CDR2 SYDVKM. The CDR3 length is 17 residues. Germline trimming cut 2 bases from V and 1 base from J; bases unmatched to any gene: 8. The DNA for the CDR3 is TGTGCCAGCAGTTTAATTTTCGGACTAGCGGAGTCCTACGAGCAGTACTTC. This gives the protein CASSLIFGLAESYEQYF.

This clonotype was counted ten times or more. The genes are TRBV5-6 and TRBJ2-1; 9 bases map to TRBD2. Per the germline V gene, CDR1 is SGHDT and CDR2 is YYEEEE. J lost 8 bases, V lost 0 bases, and 12 bases had no gene match. This CDR3 contains 17 residues. The CDR3 here is CASSLESSGEKSDEQFF. The CDR3 coding sequence is TGTGCCAGCAGCTTGGAGTCTAGCGGGGAGAAATCGGATGAGCAGTTCTTC.

This clonotype appeared many times. This chain uses TRBV7-2 with TRBJ1-1; TRBD1 aligns across 8 bases. V lost 5 bases to trimming and J lost 4 bases; unmatched junction nucleotides: 9. The CDR3 has 15 amino acids. Germline CDR1 and CDR2: SGHTA and FQGNSA. The CDR3 nucleotides are TGTGCCAGCAGCCTACAGGGGGTAAGGGGCACTGAAGCTTTCTTT. Encoded protein: CASSLQGVRGTEAFF.

This clonotype was observed a handful of times. The gene calls are TRBV28 and TRBJ2-1; 12 bases match TRBD2. V dropped 2 bases and J dropped 9; count of bases not matched to a gene: 2. This CDR3 region has 14 residues. Germline V gene sequence: CDR1 MDHEN, CDR2 SYDVKM. The CDR3 loop is CASSLLAGGPEQFF. In DNA form, the CDR3 reads TGTGCCAGCAGTTTACTAGCGGGAGGGCCTGAGCAGTTCTTC.

This clonotype was observed a handful of times. The genes are TRBV12-3 or TRBV12-4 and TRBJ2-3; 9 bases align to TRBD2. CDR3 length equals 17 residues. The trim removed 5 bases at V and 5 bases at J, leaving 14 bases unmatched. CDR3 region: CASSPPFGRGGGDTQYF. The CDR3, as DNA: TGTGCCAGCAGTCCCCCCTTTGGGCGGGGGGGCGGAGATACGCAGTATTTT.

The V call is TRBV14, the J call TRBJ2-3, with D possibly being TRBD1 or TRBD2 (6 bases each). CDR1 and CDR2 (germline): SGHDN, FVKESK. The CDR3 spans 15 residues. Trimming pared 1 base from V and 4 bases from J, leaving 12 bases between. The CDR3 bases are TGTGCCAGCAGCCAAGTTGGGGGGCCGCCAGATACGCAGTATTTT. This gives the protein CASSQVGGPPDTQYF.

This clonotype was picked up a small number of times. J is TRBJ2-5 and V is TRBV7-6, with a possible D match to TRBD1 (5 bases). Germline CDR1 is SGHVS and CDR2 is FNYEAQ. The germline V and J ends were trimmed by 6 bases and 0 bases, with 17 bases remaining between them. There are 16 residues in the CDR3. This CDR3 reads CASRPPGSGNQETQYF. The CDR3 nucleotides read TGTGCCAGCAGACCCCCCGGGTCAGGGAACCAAGAGACCCAGTACTTC.

This chain joins TRBV20-1 and TRBJ2-1; the D gene could be TRBD1 or TRBD2 (6 bases each). This CDR3 has 16 amino acids. V lost 6 bases to trimming and J lost 0 bases, with 18 bases between them. Germline V gives CDR1 DFQATT, CDR2 SNEGSKA (reference sequence). The CDR3 coding sequence is TGCAGTGCCACGACCGGGGGCGTGAGCTCCTACAATGAGCAGTTCTTC. Residues: CSATTGGVSSYNEQFF.

The chain's CDR3 is CASSLNGAVEVRNIQYF. The CDR3 DNA reads TGTGCCAGCAGCTTAAATGGAGCAGTGGAGGTCCGGAACATTCAGTACTTC. This chain uses TRBV7-2 with TRBJ2-4; TRBD2 is a possible D gene (5 bases). Germline CDR1 and CDR2: SGHTA and FQGNSA. V dropped 2 bases and J dropped 7 bases, with 21 bases sitting between them. This CDR3 comprises 17 residues.

This rearrangement joins TRBV28 to TRBJ2-7; TRBD1 might be the D (5 bases). CDR3 length: 14 residues. Germline lookup yields CDR1 MDHEN and CDR2 SYDVKM. Between the trimmed V and J ends, which lost 7 bases and 3 bases, there was a span of 16 bases. In nucleotides, the CDR3 is TGTGCCAGCACCTCACGTGGCAGGGTCTACGAGCAGTACTTC. Residues: CASTSRGRVYEQYF.

This clonotype was detected ten times or more. This chain joins TRBV7-2 and TRBJ2-2, with D perhaps matching TRBD2 (5 bases). CDR1 is SGHTA, CDR2 FQGNSA, per germline. With 5 bases removed from V and 7 bases from J, the gap between germline ends came to 23 bases. CDR3 size: 17 residues. In DNA, the CDR3 is TGTGCCAGCAGCCCTCAAACCCCGACGGTGGGAGTCGGGGAGCTGTTTTTT. This gives the protein CASSPQTPTVGVGELFF.

The chain links TRBV28 to TRBJ1-2; D possibly corresponds to TRBD1 (6 bases). CDR1 and CDR2 from the germline V gene are MDHEN and SYDVKM. V was cut by 0 bases and J by 3 bases, with 11 bases left in between. CDR3 size: 15 residues. The CDR3 loop reads CASSLWDRQHYGYTF. The DNA for the CDR3 is TGTGCCAGCAGTTTATGGGACAGACAGCACTATGGCTACACCTTC.

This clonotype was counted at least ten times. This chain links TRBV12-3 or TRBV12-4 with TRBJ1-5; TRBD1 might be the D (6 bases). The CDR3 extends over 15 amino acids. Trimming shortened V by 3 bases and J by 6 bases, and 15 bases separated the two germline ends. The CDR3 is CASSLRAGDPQPQHF. The CDR3 DNA reads TGTGCCAGCAGTTTGAGGGCAGGGGATCCTCAGCCCCAGCATTTT.

This clonotype was counted many times. The rearrangement uses TRBV7-9 and TRBJ1-1; the match to TRBD1 covers 10 bases. Germline values: CDR1 SEHNR, CDR2 FQNEAQ (reference sequence). CDR3 length: 17 amino acids. Germline trimming cut 1 base from V and 2 bases from J; bases unmatched to any gene: 7. The CDR3 region is CASSLGPGQGSNTEAFF. The CDR3 region has the DNA TGTGCCAGCAGCTTAGGCCCGGGACAGGGGAGCAACACTGAAGCTTTCTTT.

This clonotype has more than one count but fewer than ten. This chain joins TRBV6-2 or TRBV6-3 and TRBJ1-1; tentative D call: TRBD1 (5 bases). The V and J ends lost 4 bases and 1 base respectively, with 13 bases between them. This CDR3 is built from 15 residues. CDR1 is MNHEY and CDR2 is SVGEGT in the germline V gene. The CDR3 bases are TGTGCCAGCAGTTTGCCGGGCAGGGCGAACACTGAAGCTTTCTTT. Its translation: CASSLPGRANTEAFF.

In its sample, this clonotype was seen many times. This chain links TRBV7-2 with TRBJ1-4; D uncertain. The germline V gene encodes CDR1 SGHTA and CDR2 FQGNSA. The CDR3 sequence is 16 residues long. Trimming removed 1 base at V and 7 bases at J, with 16 bases between. The CDR3 region is CASSLGSAVWGEKLFF. The CDR3 DNA reads TGTGCCAGCAGCTTAGGTTCTGCGGTTTGGGGTGAAAAACTGTTTTTT.

The J gene is TRBJ2-7, the V gene TRBV20-1; a possible D gene is TRBD2 (6 bases). CDR3 length: 15 residues. Per the germline V gene, CDR1 is DFQATT and CDR2 is SNEGSKA (reference sequence). Between the trimmed V and J ends, which lost 6 bases and 2 bases, there was a span of 20 bases. The CDR3 reads CSAPGRDSGTYEQYF. The CDR3 DNA follows: TGCAGTGCCCCGGGACGGGACTCGGGCACCTACGAGCAGTACTTC.

The chain is built from TRBV20-1 and TRBJ2-7; possibly TRBD1 for D (6 bases). The CDR3 runs 14 residues. Germline V gives CDR1 DFQATT, CDR2 SNEGSKA (reference sequence). Trimming shortened V by 6 bases and J by 4 bases, and 19 bases separated the two germline ends. CDR3 DNA: TGCAGTGCCCTAGCCCCGGGACATCTTTACGAGCAGTACTTC. It specifies CSALAPGHLYEQYF.

This clonotype was recorded at least ten times. CDR3 nucleotide sequence: TGTGCCAGCAGCCCAACCGGGACAGCGAACACTGAAGCTTTCTTT. It specifies CASSPTGTANTEAFF. The rearrangement uses TRBV7-8 and TRBJ1-1, with TRBD1 matching over 7 bases. This CDR3 region has 15 residues. V lost 5 bases and J lost 1; bases outside the gene matches: 7. Germline V gene lookup returns CDR1 SGHVS and CDR2 FQNEAQ.

Relative to its sample, this clonotype is medium-sized (0.01 to 0.1%). The gene calls are TRBV7-3 and TRBJ2-2; 13 bases line up with TRBD2. The germline CDR1 and CDR2 sequences are SGHTA and FQGTGA. With V trimmed by 5 bases and J by 6 bases, 12 bases remained unmatched. The CDR3 extends over 18 amino acids. The CDR3 bases are TGTGCCAGCAGCCCCACCACTACTAGCGGGGGGGCCTCCGGGGAGCTGTTTTTT. Its protein product is CASSPTTTSGGASGELFF.

This clonotype has ten or more counts. The chain carries TRBV5-4 and TRBJ2-3; D call uncertain. Looked up from germline, CDR1 is SGHNT and CDR2 is YYREEE (reference sequence). Trimming shortened V by 0 bases and J by 0 bases, and 5 bases separated the two germline ends. This CDR3 contains 14 residues. The CDR3 bases are TGTGCCAGCAGCTTGGGACAAAGCACAGATACGCAGTATTTT. Protein: CASSLGQSTDTQYF.

This clonotype was seen at least ten times. The rearrangement uses TRBV7-2 and TRBJ2-3; 7 bases line up with TRBD2. The CDR3 is made up of 14 amino acids. CDR1 SGHTA and CDR2 FQGNSA come from the germline V gene. Unmatched junction bases numbered 10, after V lost 11 bases and J lost 2 bases. The CDR3 reads CAGARGSFTDTQYF. CDR3 nucleotide sequence: TGTGCCGGGGCGCGGGGGTCATTCACAGATACGCAGTATTTT.

This clonotype was recorded a few times. The rearrangement uses TRBV18 and TRBJ2-1; 9 nucleotides align to TRBD2. Germline V gene data show CDR1 as KGHSH and CDR2 as LQKENI. The CDR3 length is 14 residues. The V and J ends lost 2 bases and 8 bases, in that order; junction bases with no gene match: 4. Written as DNA, the CDR3 is TGTGCCAGCTCACCAGAGCGGGAGGAGGATGAGCAGTTCTTC. Amino acids: CASSPEREEDEQFF.